This T cell receptor beta chain was identified in a study of cytomegalovirus exposure and HLA in healthy donors. General observations from the study: Rarity marked most TCR sequences, yet some public TCRs occurred in many donors. There were a few CMV-associated chains whose specificity for CMV antigens was confirmed in vitro.

Deletions cut 0 bases from V and 3 bases from J, with 8 bases between. The germline CDR1 and CDR2 sequences are SNHLY and FYNNEI. The CDR3 covers 14 residues. As concerns this clone: Its antigen remains unknown.

Generated by immunoSEQ multiplex PCR, the TCRdb table keeps only in-frame clones and is missing some. The sample lists about 240,000 clones, roughly 89% occurring once. The study drew the donors from its approximately 110-subject validation cohort, separate from the approximately 670-subject first cohort. This clonotype was sampled from a man between 18 and 35 years old in good health and CMV-seronegative. The chain uses TRBV2 and TRBJ1-2, with unresolved D. The sample comprised PBMCs. CDR3 amino acids: CASSEALAYYGYTF. The DNA of the CDR3 is TGTGCCAGCAGTGAAGCGCTTGCGTACTATGGCTACACCTTC. Full variable domain (outside the CDR3, taken from reference TRBV2 and TRBJ1-2): EPEVTQTPSHQVTQMGQEVILRCVPISNHLYFYWYRQILGQKVEFLVSFYNNEISEKSEIFDDQFSVERPDGSNFTLKIRSTKLEDSAMYFCASSEALAYYGYTFGSGTRLTVV.